Here is one T cell receptor (beta chain) with its context. This entry is derived from a study of blood T cell repertoires in COVID-19. Turning to the study itself: Sources were T cells, B-cell-depleted T cells, or PBMCs; the material itself was cDNA or gDNA.

In the source study's methods: Cell counts per sample came from amplifying reference gene primers. Clones were read by immunoSEQ multiplex PCR, and TCRdb kept only the in-frame ones, dropping some. V, J and clone size derive from that table, while D and trimming were established from the DNA sequence. The sample lists around 68,000 clones; approximately 95% were seen once. The V segment lost 0 bases and the J segment 3 bases; nucleotides outside the gene matches: 4. This CDR3 comprises 16 residues. Germline lookup yields CDR1 SGDLS and CDR2 YYNGEE. The receptor comes from a man in his sixties or seventies with active COVID-19. Material: peripheral blood. The genes are TRBV9 and TRBJ2-2, with 8 bases lining up with TRBD1. This CDR3 reads CASSVGPGGDTGELFF. The CDR3 coding sequence is TGTGCCAGCAGCGTAGGTCCAGGGGGCGACACCGGGGAGCTGTTTTTT.